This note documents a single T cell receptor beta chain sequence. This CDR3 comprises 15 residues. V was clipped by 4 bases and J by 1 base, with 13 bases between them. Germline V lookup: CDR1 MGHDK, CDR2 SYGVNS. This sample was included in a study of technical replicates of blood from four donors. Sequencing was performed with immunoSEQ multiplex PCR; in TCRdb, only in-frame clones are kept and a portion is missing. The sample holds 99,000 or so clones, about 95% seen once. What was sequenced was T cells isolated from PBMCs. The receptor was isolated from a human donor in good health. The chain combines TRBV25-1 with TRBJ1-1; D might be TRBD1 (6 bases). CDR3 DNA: TGTGCCAGCAGTGCCTTCGGGGACACGAACACTGAAGCTTTCTTT. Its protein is CASSAFGDTNTEAFF.